The clone carrying this T cell receptor beta chain came up a few times. Its antigen is undetermined. These data are taken from a study of T-cell memory formation after mild COVID-19. Study-wide findings and caveats: The main location of contracting CD4+ clones was CM and EM, and that of contracting CD8+ clones was EMRA. Several responding clones turned up in pre-infection memory, indicating that cross-reactive memory may have taken part.

After removal of 3 bases from V and 7 bases from J, the junction contained 6 bases not matched to a gene. The germline gives CDR1 DFQATT, CDR2 SNEGSKA (reference sequence). The CDR3 covers 13 residues. TCRdb itself ran the 5' RACE reads through MiXCR, one entry per CDR3 protein. Of 100,000 to 150,000 distinct CDR3 sequences in the sample, 15% to 20% were seen once. Material for sequencing was PBMCs or a T cell subset sorted from them (not recorded which). The receptor was derived from an adult woman who had mild COVID-19 (a few samples of this study predate the infection). Cell type and time point are not known. The chain has TRBV20-1 and TRBJ1-2; 9 bases match TRBD1. The chain's CDR3 is CSASSGTGTGYTF. The CDR3 nucleotides read TGCAGTGCTAGTTCCGGGACAGGGACTGGCTACACCTTC.